This T cell receptor beta chain was captured by sequencing in a study of shared clonotypes between healthy human individuals. Across the study: The plates for each donor numbered three CD4 naive, three CD4 memory, two CD8 naive and one CD8 memory.

Naive CD8 cells were CD45RO-negative, positively selected for CCR7, excluding terminally differentiated effector memory CD45RA+ cells. The V gene end was trimmed by 6 bases and the J gene end by 4 bases; junction bases not matched to a gene: 5. The CDR3 totals 13 residues. Looked up from germline, CDR1 is MNHEY and CDR2 is SMNVEV (reference sequence). The method was immunoSEQ multiplex PCR; TCRdb's version includes in-frame clones alone and lacks a portion of them. This table holds around 1,900,000 clones, around 95% found once. Sequenced material: naive CD8+ T cells from PBMCs. This sequence originates from a young man in good health. Some clones in this sample may be carry-over from other donors' samples. The chain has TRBV27 and TRBJ1-1, with 7 bases matching TRBD1. CDR3: CASSRGGSTEAFF. The CDR3 region has the DNA TGTGCCAGCAGCAGGGGGGGAAGCACTGAAGCTTTCTTT.